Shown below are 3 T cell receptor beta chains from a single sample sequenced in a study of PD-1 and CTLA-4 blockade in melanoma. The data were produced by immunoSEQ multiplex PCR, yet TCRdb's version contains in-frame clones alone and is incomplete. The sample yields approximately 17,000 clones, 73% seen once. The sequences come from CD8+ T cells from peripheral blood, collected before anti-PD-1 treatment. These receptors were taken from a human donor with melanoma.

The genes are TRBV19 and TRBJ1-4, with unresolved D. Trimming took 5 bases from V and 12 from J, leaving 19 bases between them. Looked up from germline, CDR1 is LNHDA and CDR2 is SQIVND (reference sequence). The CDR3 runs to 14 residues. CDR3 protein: CASSSSTAWVELFF. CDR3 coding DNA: TGTGCCAGTAGTTCCTCGACCGCCTGGGTTGAACTGTTTTTT.

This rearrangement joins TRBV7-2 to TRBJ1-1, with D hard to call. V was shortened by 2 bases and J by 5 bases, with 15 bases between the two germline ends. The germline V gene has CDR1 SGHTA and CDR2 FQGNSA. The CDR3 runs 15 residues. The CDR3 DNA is TGTGCCAGCAGCTTAAGCCTGACTGGAGGGACTGAAGCTTTCTTT. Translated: CASSLSLTGGTEAFF.

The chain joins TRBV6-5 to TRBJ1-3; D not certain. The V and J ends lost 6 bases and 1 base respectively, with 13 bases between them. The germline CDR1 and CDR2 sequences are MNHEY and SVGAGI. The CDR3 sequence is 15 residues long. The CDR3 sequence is CASSEGGWSGNTIYF. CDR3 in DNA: TGTGCCAGCAGCGAGGGAGGATGGTCTGGAAACACCATATATTTT.